This TCR beta chain was recorded in a study of Ad26.COV2.S vaccination and SARS-CoV-2 variants. The overall study: COV1001, an Ad26.COV2.S trial, supplied this vaccine-arm donor. Donor got 5x10^10 or 1x10^11 viral particles of Ad26.COV2.S.

Study-wide points: Placebo and vaccine recipients had non-spike TCR breadth that was similar. Spike-specific CD8+ and CD4+ T cell responses reportedly showed substantial breadth after vaccination.

Described treatment: around 19 received Ad26.COV2.S at low or high dose, single or two shots; about five received placebo; per-sample allocation not given. Sampling happened 63 days after the first vaccine or placebo injection. The method was immunoSEQ multiplex PCR; TCRdb's version includes in-frame clones alone and lacks a portion of them. The sample holds approximately 340,000 clones, roughly 81% seen once. Details on this clone: Its antigen is unidentified.

The clonotype originates from a person aged 18-60 years who received the Ad26.COV2.S COVID-19 vaccine or a placebo. This material consisted of peripheral blood, taken in a trial of Ad26.COV2.S vaccine versus placebo.

CDR3 nucleotide sequence: TGCGCCAGCAGCTTGCCCCCCAACCCCTTGGGGAATGAGCAGTTCTTC. Translated: CASSLPPNPLGNEQFF. J is TRBJ2-1 and V is TRBV5-1; D gene ambiguous. V dropped 1 base and J dropped 7 bases, with 18 bases sitting between them. CDR3 size: 16 residues. In germline, CDR1 is SGHRS, CDR2 YFSETQ.